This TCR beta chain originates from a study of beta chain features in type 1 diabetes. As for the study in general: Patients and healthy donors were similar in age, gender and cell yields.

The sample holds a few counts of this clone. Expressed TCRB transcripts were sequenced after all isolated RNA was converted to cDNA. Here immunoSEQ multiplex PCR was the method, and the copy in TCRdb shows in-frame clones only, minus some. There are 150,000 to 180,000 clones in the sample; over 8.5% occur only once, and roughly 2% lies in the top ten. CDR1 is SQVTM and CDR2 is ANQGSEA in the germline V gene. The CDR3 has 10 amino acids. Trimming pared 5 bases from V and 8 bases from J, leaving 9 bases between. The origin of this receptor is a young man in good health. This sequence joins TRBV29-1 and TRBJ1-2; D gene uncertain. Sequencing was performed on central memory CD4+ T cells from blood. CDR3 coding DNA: TGCAGCGTTTTCAGTGACGGCTACACCTTC. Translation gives CSVFSDGYTF.